A selection of T cell receptor beta chains follows, all from one sample in a study of blood T cell repertoires in COVID-19. Measured with immunoSEQ multiplex PCR; TCRdb has only the in-frame clones, and not every one. The table has approximately 32,000 clones, 80% to 90% seen once. Material: peripheral blood. These receptors were taken from a man aged 55 to 70 with active COVID-19. CDR3s include the opening cysteine and the closing phenylalanine or tryptophan. A D gene is named only where the DNA matches it firmly. Size values are once, few and many counts, or a class for expanded clones, and some rows have none.

clone size: NA; D gene: NA; J gene: TRBJ2-4; V gene: TRBV7-2; CDR3 protein: CASSLDGRGNIQYF; CDR3 DNA: TGTGCCAGCAGCTTAGATGGAAGAGGAAACATTCAGTACTTC
clone size: NA; D gene: TRBD2; J gene: TRBJ2-7; V gene: TRBV2; CDR3 protein: CASRNSGRSYEQYF; CDR3 DNA: TGTGCCAGCAGGAACAGCGGGAGGAGCTACGAGCAGTACTTC
clone size: NA; D gene: TRBD1; J gene: TRBJ2-1; V gene: TRBV6-1; CDR3 protein: CASSDNRGKEQFF; CDR3 DNA: TGTGCCAGCAGTGATAACAGGGGAAAGGAGCAGTTCTTC
clone size: NA; D gene: TRBD1; J gene: TRBJ1-1; V gene: TRBV6-5; CDR3 protein: CASSPRQGARTEAFF; CDR3 DNA: TGTGCCAGCAGTCCGCGACAGGGGGCTAGAACTGAAGCTTTCTTT
clone size: NA; D gene: NA; J gene: TRBJ2-2; V gene: TRBV7-2; CDR3 protein: CASSLASPGELFF; CDR3 DNA: TGTGCCAGCAGCTTAGCGTCTCCCGGGGAGCTGTTTTTT
clone size: NA; D gene: TRBD2; J gene: TRBJ2-7; V gene: TRBV7-8; CDR3 protein: CASSLAEPYEQYF; CDR3 DNA: TGTGCCAGCAGCCTAGCGGAGCCCTACGAGCAGTACTTC
clone size: NA; D gene: TRBD1; J gene: TRBJ2-1; V gene: TRBV15; CDR3 protein: CATSRDTGAGFF; CDR3 DNA: TGTGCCACCAGCAGAGATACAGGGGCAGGGTTCTTC
clone size: NA; D gene: TRBD1; J gene: TRBJ2-7; V gene: TRBV20-1; CDR3 protein: CSASYSGTGTYEQYF; CDR3 DNA: TGCAGTGCTAGTTATTCCGGGACAGGTACCTACGAGCAGTACTTC
clone size: NA; D gene: TRBD1; J gene: TRBJ1-1; V gene: TRBV7-3; CDR3 protein: CASSLSGTVMNTEAFF; CDR3 DNA: TGTGCCAGCAGCCTAAGCGGGACAGTCATGAACACTGAAGCTTTCTTT
clone size: once; D gene: NA; J gene: TRBJ2-3; V gene: TRBV7-6; CDR3 protein: CASSVVVADTQYF; CDR3 DNA: TGTGCCAGCAGCGTGGTAGTGGCAGATACGCAGTATTTT
clone size: NA; D gene: TRBD2; J gene: TRBJ2-3; V gene: TRBV4-2; CDR3 protein: CASSQDTGLATDTQYF; CDR3 DNA: TGTGCCAGCAGCCAAGACACGGGACTAGCGACAGATACGCAGTATTTT
clone size: NA; D gene: TRBD2; J gene: TRBJ2-1; V gene: TRBV10-3; CDR3 protein: CAISEGTSVSIREQFF; CDR3 DNA: TGTGCCATCAGTGAGGGGACTAGCGTTTCAATACGTGAGCAGTTCTTC
clone size: NA; D gene: NA; J gene: TRBJ2-3; V gene: TRBV10-3; CDR3 protein: CAISDWQEVDTQYF; CDR3 DNA: TGTGCCATCAGTGATTGGCAGGAAGTAGATACGCAGTATTTT
clone size: NA; D gene: TRBD2; J gene: TRBJ2-1; V gene: TRBV6-5; CDR3 protein: CASKGTSGDYEQFF; CDR3 DNA: TGTGCCAGCAAGGGGACTAGCGGGGACTATGAGCAGTTCTTC
clone size: NA; D gene: NA; J gene: TRBJ1-1; V gene: TRBV5-8; CDR3 protein: CASSYLRGNTEAFF; CDR3 DNA: TGTGCCAGCAGTTACCTTCGGGGGAACACTGAAGCTTTCTTT
clone size: once; D gene: TRBD2; J gene: TRBJ2-3; V gene: TRBV5-8; CDR3 protein: CASSPRTSRTDTQYF; CDR3 DNA: TGTGCCAGCAGCCCACGGACTAGCCGCACAGATACGCAGTATTTT
clone size: NA; D gene: TRBD2; J gene: TRBJ2-7; V gene: TRBV27; CDR3 protein: CASSQGLAGAGYEQYF; CDR3 DNA: TGTGCCAGCAGTCAGGGACTAGCGGGAGCTGGCTACGAGCAGTACTTC
clone size: NA; D gene: NA; J gene: TRBJ2-1; V gene: TRBV6-2/TRBV6-3; CDR3 protein: CASSYSISGNIFF; CDR3 DNA: TGTGCCAGCAGTTACTCGATATCCGGGAACATCTTCTTC
clone size: NA; D gene: NA; J gene: TRBJ1-3; V gene: TRBV12-3/TRBV12-4; CDR3 protein: CASSLQRGNTIYF; CDR3 DNA: TGTGCCAGCAGTTTACAGCGCGGGAACACCATATATTTT
clone size: NA; D gene: TRBD2; J gene: TRBJ2-5; V gene: TRBV10-1; CDR3 protein: CASSESGLAETQYF; CDR3 DNA: TGCGCCAGCAGTGAGTCGGGACTAGCCGAGACCCAGTACTTC
clone size: NA; D gene: NA; J gene: TRBJ2-3; V gene: TRBV7-9; CDR3 protein: CASSLHGETQYF; CDR3 DNA: TGTGCCAGCAGCTTACATGGGGAGACGCAGTATTTT
clone size: once; D gene: NA; J gene: TRBJ1-6; V gene: TRBV27; CDR3 protein: CASGPQGNSPLHF; CDR3 DNA: TGTGCCAGCGGGCCCCAGGGGAATTCACCCCTCCACTTT
clone size: NA; D gene: NA; J gene: TRBJ2-5; V gene: TRBV12-5; CDR3 protein: CASGLQRFQETQYF; CDR3 DNA: TGTGCTAGTGGTTTGCAGCGCTTCCAAGAGACCCAGTACTTC
clone size: NA; D gene: TRBD2; J gene: TRBJ2-1; V gene: TRBV7-2; CDR3 protein: CASSLTSGGGGSYNEQFF; CDR3 DNA: TGTGCCAGCAGCTTAACTAGCGGGGGGGGAGGCTCCTACAATGAGCAGTTCTTC
clone size: NA; D gene: NA; J gene: TRBJ2-2; V gene: TRBV5-1; CDR3 protein: CASSPPRDGTGELFF; CDR3 DNA: TGCGCCAGCAGCCCACCGCGGGACGGCACCGGGGAGCTGTTTTTT
clone size: NA; D gene: TRBD1; J gene: TRBJ2-1; V gene: TRBV9; CDR3 protein: CASSARDRDRNEQFF; CDR3 DNA: TGTGCCAGCAGCGCCCGGGACAGGGATAGGAATGAGCAGTTCTTC
clone size: NA; D gene: TRBD1; J gene: TRBJ1-2; V gene: TRBV6-6; CDR3 protein: CASSLGQGARLDGYTF; CDR3 DNA: TGTGCCAGCAGTCTCGGACAGGGGGCGCGATTGGACGGCTACACCTTC
clone size: once; D gene: TRBD2; J gene: TRBJ2-1; V gene: TRBV18; CDR3 protein: CASSPGLLTNNEQFF; CDR3 DNA: TGTGCCAGCTCACCGGGACTACTCACAAACAATGAGCAGTTCTTC
clone size: NA; D gene: NA; J gene: TRBJ1-4; V gene: TRBV3-1/TRBV3-2; CDR3 protein: CASSLNRANEKLFF; CDR3 DNA: TGTGCCAGCAGCCTAAACAGGGCTAATGAAAAACTGTTTTTT
clone size: NA; D gene: TRBD1; J gene: TRBJ2-7; V gene: TRBV29-1; CDR3 protein: CSARDSLLEQYF; CDR3 DNA: TGCAGCGCTCGGGACAGCCTTCTCGAGCAGTACTTC
clone size: NA; D gene: NA; J gene: TRBJ2-5; V gene: TRBV7-2; CDR3 protein: CASSLGLAGETQYF; CDR3 DNA: TGTGCCAGCAGCTTAGGGCTAGCTGGAGAGACCCAGTACTTC
clone size: NA; D gene: NA; J gene: TRBJ2-2; V gene: TRBV21-1; CDR3 protein: CASSKGQSTKTGELFF; CDR3 DNA: TGTGCCAGCAGCAAAGGACAGTCAACGAAAACCGGGGAGCTGTTTTTT
clone size: NA; D gene: NA; J gene: TRBJ1-2; V gene: TRBV5-1; CDR3 protein: CASSRSSWGLGYGYTF; CDR3 DNA: TGCGCCAGCAGCCGATCCTCGTGGGGCCTGGGCTATGGCTACACCTTC
clone size: few; D gene: TRBD2; J gene: TRBJ2-1; V gene: TRBV5-1; CDR3 protein: CASSFREGLNEQFF; CDR3 DNA: TGCGCCAGCAGCTTCCGGGAGGGCCTCAATGAGCAGTTCTTC
clone size: few; D gene: TRBD1; J gene: TRBJ2-1; V gene: TRBV19; CDR3 protein: CASSIDGQAYNEQFF; CDR3 DNA: TGTGCCAGTAGTATAGACGGACAGGCCTACAATGAGCAGTTCTTC
clone size: NA; D gene: NA; J gene: TRBJ1-5; V gene: TRBV25-1; CDR3 protein: CASSEGQGNQPQHF; CDR3 DNA: TGTGCCAGCAGTGAAGGGCAGGGCAATCAGCCCCAGCATTTT
clone size: NA; D gene: TRBD1; J gene: TRBJ1-1; V gene: TRBV5-6; CDR3 protein: CASSWRDRGFTEAFF; CDR3 DNA: TGTGCCAGCAGCTGGAGGGACAGGGGGTTCACTGAAGCTTTCTTT
clone size: NA; D gene: TRBD1; J gene: TRBJ1-3; V gene: TRBV7-2; CDR3 protein: CASSRGDRGSNTIYF; CDR3 DNA: TGTGCCAGCAGCCGGGGGGACAGGGGGTCAAACACCATATATTTT
clone size: NA; D gene: NA; J gene: TRBJ1-3; V gene: TRBV7-2; CDR3 protein: CASSLAGRRAGNTIYF; CDR3 DNA: TGTGCCAGCAGCTTAGCCGGGAGAAGGGCTGGAAACACCATATATTTT
clone size: once; D gene: NA; J gene: TRBJ2-5; V gene: TRBV29-1; CDR3 protein: CSVGGAQETQYF; CDR3 DNA: TGCAGCGTTGGGGGAGCTCAAGAGACCCAGTACTTC
clone size: NA; D gene: NA; J gene: TRBJ1-1; V gene: TRBV28; CDR3 protein: CASSSLRGGTEAFF; CDR3 DNA: TGTGCCAGCAGTTCGCTCAGGGGTGGGACTGAAGCTTTCTTT
clone size: NA; D gene: NA; J gene: TRBJ2-7; V gene: TRBV6-5; CDR3 protein: CASSYRQGLGEQYF; CDR3 DNA: TGTGCCAGCTCCTATCGGCAGGGGCTCGGCGAGCAGTACTTC
clone size: NA; D gene: NA; J gene: TRBJ2-2; V gene: TRBV6-2/TRBV6-3; CDR3 protein: CASRPLVPGELFF; CDR3 DNA: TGTGCCAGCAGACCTTTAGTGCCCGGGGAGCTGTTTTTT
clone size: NA; D gene: NA; J gene: TRBJ2-5; V gene: TRBV10-2; CDR3 protein: CASSELTQGSLETQYF; CDR3 DNA: TGCGCCAGCAGTGAGTTAACACAGGGCAGCTTAGAGACCCAGTACTTC
clone size: NA; D gene: NA; J gene: TRBJ2-1; V gene: TRBV6-5; CDR3 protein: CASRARSGRGNEQFF; CDR3 DNA: TGTGCCAGCAGAGCCAGAAGCGGGCGGGGAAATGAGCAGTTCTTC
clone size: NA; D gene: NA; J gene: TRBJ2-2; V gene: TRBV5-1; CDR3 protein: CASSFLRNGELFF; CDR3 DNA: TGCGCCAGCAGCTTTTTGAGGAACGGGGAGCTGTTTTTT
clone size: NA; D gene: TRBD2; J gene: TRBJ2-3; V gene: TRBV18; CDR3 protein: CASSPIAGADTQYF; CDR3 DNA: TGTGCCAGCTCACCGATAGCGGGAGCGGATACGCAGTATTTT
clone size: NA; D gene: NA; J gene: TRBJ1-1; V gene: TRBV11-3; CDR3 protein: CASSLDRQPNTEAFF; CDR3 DNA: TGTGCCAGCAGCTTAGATCGACAGCCGAACACTGAAGCTTTCTTT
clone size: NA; D gene: NA; J gene: TRBJ2-4; V gene: TRBV29-1; CDR3 protein: CSVSEGPTGKGDIQYF; CDR3 DNA: TGCAGCGTTTCAGAAGGCCCCACGGGGAAGGGAGACATTCAGTACTTC
clone size: NA; D gene: NA; J gene: TRBJ2-3; V gene: TRBV3-1/TRBV3-2; CDR3 protein: CASSHQGTDTQYF; CDR3 DNA: TGTGCCAGCAGCCATCAGGGAACAGATACGCAGTATTTT
clone size: NA; D gene: NA; J gene: TRBJ2-2; V gene: TRBV29-1; CDR3 protein: CSALTRTTGELFF; CDR3 DNA: TGCAGCGCTTTGACAAGAACAACCGGGGAGCTGTTTTTT
clone size: NA; D gene: TRBD2; J gene: TRBJ2-1; V gene: TRBV29-1; CDR3 protein: CSLGLVHEQFF; CDR3 DNA: TGCAGCCTGGGACTAGTTCATGAGCAGTTCTTC
clone size: NA; D gene: NA; J gene: TRBJ2-2; V gene: TRBV6-6; CDR3 protein: CASRAGDYNTGELFF; CDR3 DNA: TGTGCCAGCAGGGCAGGGGACTATAACACCGGGGAGCTGTTTTTT
clone size: once; D gene: TRBD1; J gene: TRBJ2-3; V gene: TRBV2; CDR3 protein: CASSTGTGRTDTQYF; CDR3 DNA: TGTGCCAGCAGTACCGGGACAGGGCGTACAGATACGCAGTATTTT
clone size: NA; D gene: NA; J gene: TRBJ2-3; V gene: TRBV24-1; CDR3 protein: CATSDGATDTQYF; CDR3 DNA: TGTGCCACCAGTGACGGAGCCACAGATACGCAGTATTTT